This TCR beta chain was sequenced for a study of human T cells and chemical hapten exposure. The study's findings and limits: Counts of expanded TCRs (at PT1) showed a positive correlation with patch test score.

V lost 3 bases to trimming and J lost 2 bases, with 11 bases between them. The CDR3 contains 15 residues. Per the germline V gene, CDR1 is LNHDA and CDR2 is SQIVND (reference sequence). The time point was: patch test 2, 6 weeks after DPC sensitization. Regarding treatment: therapeutic diphenylcyclopropenone sensitization with weekly scalp DPC. This clonotype occurred a few times. Its cognate antigen is unknown. TCRdb reprocessed the RACE reads via MiXCR and lists one record per CDR3 protein. The sample records over 130,000 distinct CDR3 sequences, 12% being singletons. This receptor was obtained from a woman aged 45 to 65 with alopecia areata. Some clones in this sample may be carry-over from other donors' samples. The V call is TRBV19, the J call TRBJ2-1; no definite D call. Sequenced here: whole blood, sampled in connection with sensitization to the hapten diphenylcyclopropenone (DPC). CDR3 residues: CASSILDPAYNEQFF. In nucleotides, the CDR3 is TGTGCCAGTAGTATCCTCGACCCAGCCTACAATGAGCAGTTCTTC. Drawing the rest from reference TRBV19 and TRBJ2-1, the complete variable domain is DGGITQSPKYLFRKEGQNVTLSCEQNLNHDAMYWYRQDPGQGLRLIYYSQIVNDFQKGDIAEGYSVSREKKESFPLTVTSAQKNPTAFYLCASSILDPAYNEQFFGPGTRLTVL.